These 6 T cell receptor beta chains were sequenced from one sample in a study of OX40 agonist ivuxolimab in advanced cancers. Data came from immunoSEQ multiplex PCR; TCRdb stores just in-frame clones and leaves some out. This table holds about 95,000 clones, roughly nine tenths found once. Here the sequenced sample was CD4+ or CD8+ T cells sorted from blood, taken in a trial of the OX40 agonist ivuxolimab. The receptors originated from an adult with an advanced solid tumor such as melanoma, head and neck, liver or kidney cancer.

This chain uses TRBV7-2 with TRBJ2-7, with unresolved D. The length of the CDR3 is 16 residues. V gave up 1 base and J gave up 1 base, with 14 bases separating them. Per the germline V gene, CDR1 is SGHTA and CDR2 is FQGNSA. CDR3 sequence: CASSLVPSRGSYEQYF. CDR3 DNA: TGTGCCAGCAGCTTAGTGCCCTCTAGAGGTTCCTACGAGCAGTACTTC. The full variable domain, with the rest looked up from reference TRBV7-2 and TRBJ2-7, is GAGVSQSPSNKVTEKGKDVELRCDPISGHTALYWYRQSLGQGLEFLIYFQGNSAPDKSGLPSDRFSAERTGGSVSTLTIQRTQQEDSAVYLCASSLVPSRGSYEQYFGPGTRLTVT.

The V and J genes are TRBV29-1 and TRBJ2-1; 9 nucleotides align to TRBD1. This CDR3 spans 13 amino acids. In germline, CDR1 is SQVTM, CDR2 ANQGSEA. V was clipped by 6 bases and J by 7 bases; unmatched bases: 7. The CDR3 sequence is CSVRDRAENEQFF. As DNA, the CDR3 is TGCAGCGTCCGGGACAGGGCGGAAAATGAGCAGTTCTTC.

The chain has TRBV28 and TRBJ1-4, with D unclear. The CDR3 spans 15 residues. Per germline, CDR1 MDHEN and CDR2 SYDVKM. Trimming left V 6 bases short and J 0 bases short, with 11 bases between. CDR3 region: CASSLASATNEKLFF. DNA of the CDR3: TGTGCCAGCAGCTTAGCCTCGGCAACTAATGAAAAACTGTTTTTT.

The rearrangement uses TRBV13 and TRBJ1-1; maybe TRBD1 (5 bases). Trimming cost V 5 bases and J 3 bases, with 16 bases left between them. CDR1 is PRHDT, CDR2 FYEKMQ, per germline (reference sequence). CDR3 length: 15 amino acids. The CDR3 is CASSDPGMADTEAFF. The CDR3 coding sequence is TGTGCCAGCAGCGACCCAGGGATGGCAGACACTGAAGCTTTCTTT.

CDR3 loop: CASSIGTENTEAFF. The CDR3, as DNA: TGTGCCAGTAGTATCGGGACAGAGAACACTGAAGCTTTCTTT. The chain links TRBV19 to TRBJ1-1, with 7 bases matching TRBD1. This CDR3 has 14 residues. Trimming at V came to 3 bases and at J to 1 base, leaving 2 bases not matched to a gene. Germline CDR1 is LNHDA and CDR2 is SQIVND (reference sequence).

The CDR3 loop reads CASSETSGGLGPEQYF. The CDR3, as DNA: TGTGCCAGCAGTGAGACTAGCGGGGGCCTTGGTCCCGAGCAGTACTTC. The genes are TRBV9 and TRBJ2-7; 12 bases align to TRBD2. J lost 6 bases, V lost 5 bases, and 12 bases had no gene match. This CDR3 region has 16 residues. CDR1 is SGDLS, CDR2 YYNGEE, per germline.